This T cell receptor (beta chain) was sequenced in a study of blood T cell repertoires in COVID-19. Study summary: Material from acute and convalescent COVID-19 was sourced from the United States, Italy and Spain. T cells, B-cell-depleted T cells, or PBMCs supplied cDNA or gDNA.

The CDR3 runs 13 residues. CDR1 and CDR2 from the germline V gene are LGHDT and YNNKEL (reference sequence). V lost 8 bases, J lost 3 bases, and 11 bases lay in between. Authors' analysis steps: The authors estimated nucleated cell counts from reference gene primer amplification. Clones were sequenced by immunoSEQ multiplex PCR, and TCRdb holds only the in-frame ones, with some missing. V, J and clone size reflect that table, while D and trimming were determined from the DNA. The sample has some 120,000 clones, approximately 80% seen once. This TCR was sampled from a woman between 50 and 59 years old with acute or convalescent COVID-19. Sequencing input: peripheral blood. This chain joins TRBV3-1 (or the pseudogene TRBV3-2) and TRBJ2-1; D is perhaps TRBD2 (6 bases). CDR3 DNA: TGTGCCAGCTCTCGGGAGATCTACAATGAGCAGTTCTTC. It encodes CASSREIYNEQFF.